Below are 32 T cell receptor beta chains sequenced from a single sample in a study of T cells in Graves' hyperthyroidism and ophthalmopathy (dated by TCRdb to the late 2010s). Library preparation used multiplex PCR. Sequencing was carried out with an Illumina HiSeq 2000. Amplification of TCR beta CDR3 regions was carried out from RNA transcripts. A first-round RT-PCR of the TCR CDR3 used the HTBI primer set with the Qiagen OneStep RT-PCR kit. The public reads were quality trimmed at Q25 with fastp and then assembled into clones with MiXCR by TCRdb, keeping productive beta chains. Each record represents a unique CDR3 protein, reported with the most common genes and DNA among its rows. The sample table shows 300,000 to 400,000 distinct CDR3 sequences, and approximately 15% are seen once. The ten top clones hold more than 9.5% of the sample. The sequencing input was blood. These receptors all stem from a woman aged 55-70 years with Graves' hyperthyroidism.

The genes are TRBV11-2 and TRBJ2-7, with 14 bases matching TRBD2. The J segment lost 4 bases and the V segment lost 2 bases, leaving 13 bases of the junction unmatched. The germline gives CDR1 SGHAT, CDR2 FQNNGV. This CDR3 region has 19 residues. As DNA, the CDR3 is TGTGCCAGCAGCTTAATTGGGGGACTAGCGGGAGATGGCGGTTACGAGCAGTACTTC. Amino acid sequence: CASSLIGGLAGDGGYEQYF.

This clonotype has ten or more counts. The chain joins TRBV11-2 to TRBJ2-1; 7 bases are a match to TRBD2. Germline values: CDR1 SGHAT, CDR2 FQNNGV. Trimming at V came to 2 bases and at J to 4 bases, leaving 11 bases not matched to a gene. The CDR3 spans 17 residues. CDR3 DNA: TGTGCCAGCAGCTTAATCCGCGGGAGCGGGGTATACAATGAGCAGTTCTTC. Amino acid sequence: CASSLIRGSGVYNEQFF. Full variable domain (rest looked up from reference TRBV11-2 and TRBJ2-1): EAGVAQSPRYKIIEKRQSVAFWCNPISGHATLYWYQQILGQGPKLLIQFQNNGVVDDSQLPKDRFSAERLKGVDSTLKIQPAKLEDSAVYLCASSLIRGSGVYNEQFFGPGTRLTVL.

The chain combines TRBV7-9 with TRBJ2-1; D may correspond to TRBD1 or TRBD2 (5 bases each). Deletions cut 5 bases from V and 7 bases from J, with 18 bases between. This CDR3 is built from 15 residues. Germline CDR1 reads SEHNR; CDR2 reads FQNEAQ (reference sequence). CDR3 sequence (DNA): TGTGCCAGCAGCCCTAGGATGGTAGAGGGGAATGAGCAGTTCTTC. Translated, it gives CASSPRMVEGNEQFF.

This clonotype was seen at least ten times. CDR3 nucleotides: TGTGCCAGCAGCAAGCAGGGGGCCACTGAAGCTTTCTTT. Amino acids: CASSKQGATEAFF. The V gene is TRBV3-1, the J gene TRBJ1-1; TRBD1 agrees at 8 bases. This CDR3 comprises 13 residues. CDR1 LGHDT and CDR2 YNNKEL come from the germline V gene (reference sequence). Losses at the gene ends were 5 bases for V and 4 bases for J; bases not matched to a gene: 3.

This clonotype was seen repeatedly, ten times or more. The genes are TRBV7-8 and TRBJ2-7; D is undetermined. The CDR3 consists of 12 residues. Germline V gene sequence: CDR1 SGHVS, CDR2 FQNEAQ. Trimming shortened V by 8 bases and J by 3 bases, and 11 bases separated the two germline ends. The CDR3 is CASGWVSYEQYF. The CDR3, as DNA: TGTGCCAGCGGGTGGGTGAGCTACGAGCAGTACTTC.

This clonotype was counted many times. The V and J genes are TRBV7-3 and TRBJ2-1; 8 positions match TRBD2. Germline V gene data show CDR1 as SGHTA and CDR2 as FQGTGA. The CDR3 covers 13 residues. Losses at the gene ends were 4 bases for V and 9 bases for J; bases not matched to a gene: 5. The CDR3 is CASSSISGTEQFF. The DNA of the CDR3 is TGTGCCAGCAGCTCCATTAGCGGGACTGAGCAGTTCTTC. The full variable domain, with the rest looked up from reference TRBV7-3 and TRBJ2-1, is GAGVSQTPSNKVTEKGKYVELRCDPISGHTALYWYRQSLGQGPEFLIYFQGTGAADDSGLPNDRFFAVRPEGSVSTLKIQRTERGDSAVYLCASSSISGTEQFFGPGTRLTVL.

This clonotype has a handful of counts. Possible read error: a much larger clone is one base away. CDR3 loop: CSAIAGAADAQYF. CDR3 nucleotides: TGCAGTGCTATTGCGGGAGCGGCAGATGCGCAGTATTTT. This sequence joins TRBV20-1 and TRBJ2-3; 7 bases agree with TRBD2. Germline lookup yields CDR1 DFQATT and CDR2 SNEGSKA (reference sequence). The CDR3 has 13 residues.

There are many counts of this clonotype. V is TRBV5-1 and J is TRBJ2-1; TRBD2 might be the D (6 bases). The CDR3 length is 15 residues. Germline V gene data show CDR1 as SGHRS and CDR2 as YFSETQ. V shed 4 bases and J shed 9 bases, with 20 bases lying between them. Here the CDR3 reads CASSPLGQAGSEQFF. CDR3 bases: TGCGCCAGCAGCCCGCTGGGGCAGGCGGGGAGTGAGCAGTTCTTC.

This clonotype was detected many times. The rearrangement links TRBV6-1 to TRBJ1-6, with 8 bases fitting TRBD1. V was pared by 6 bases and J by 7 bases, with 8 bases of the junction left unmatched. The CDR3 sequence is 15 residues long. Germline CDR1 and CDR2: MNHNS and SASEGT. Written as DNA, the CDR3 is TGTGCCAGCAGGACGGACAGGGAGCGCAATTCACCCCTCCACTTT. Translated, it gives CASRTDRERNSPLHF.

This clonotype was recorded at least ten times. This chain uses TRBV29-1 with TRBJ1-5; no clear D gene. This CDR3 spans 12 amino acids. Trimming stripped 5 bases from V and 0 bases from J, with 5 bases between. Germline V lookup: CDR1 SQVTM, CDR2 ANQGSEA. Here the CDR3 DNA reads TGCAGCGTTCGTAATAGCAATCAGCCCCAGCATTTT. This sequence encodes CSVRNSNQPQHF.

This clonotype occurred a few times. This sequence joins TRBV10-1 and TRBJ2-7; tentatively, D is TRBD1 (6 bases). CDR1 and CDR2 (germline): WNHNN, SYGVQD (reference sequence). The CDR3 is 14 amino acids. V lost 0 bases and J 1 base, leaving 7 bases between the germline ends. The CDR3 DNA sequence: TGCGCCAGCAGTGAGTCACAGGGATCCTACGAGCAGTACTTC. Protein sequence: CASSESQGSYEQYF.

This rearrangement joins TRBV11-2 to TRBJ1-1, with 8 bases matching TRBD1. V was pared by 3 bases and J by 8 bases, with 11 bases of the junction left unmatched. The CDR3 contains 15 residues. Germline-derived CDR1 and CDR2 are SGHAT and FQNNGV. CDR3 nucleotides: TGTGCCAGCAGCTTTTTTGGGACAGGAGTCGCGGAAGCTTTCTTT. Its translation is CASSFFGTGVAEAFF.

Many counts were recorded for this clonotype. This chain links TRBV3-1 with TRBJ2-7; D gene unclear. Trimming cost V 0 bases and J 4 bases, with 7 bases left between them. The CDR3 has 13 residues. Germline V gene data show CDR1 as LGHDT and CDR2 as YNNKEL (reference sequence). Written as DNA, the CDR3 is TGTGCCAGCAGCCAAGAGTGGTCATACGAGCAGTACTTC. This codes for CASSQEWSYEQYF.

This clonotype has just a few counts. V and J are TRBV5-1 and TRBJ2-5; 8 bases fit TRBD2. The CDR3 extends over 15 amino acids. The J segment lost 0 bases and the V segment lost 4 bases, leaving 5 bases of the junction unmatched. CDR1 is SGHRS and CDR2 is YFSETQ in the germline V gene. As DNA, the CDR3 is TGCGCCAGCAGCGCGGTAGCGGGGCACCAAGAGACCCAGTACTTC. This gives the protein CASSAVAGHQETQYF.

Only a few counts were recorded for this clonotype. The CDR3 DNA sequence: TGTGCCAGCAGCTTAGAAGGCCGACCCGTGAATACGCAGTATTTT. Translation gives CASSLEGRPVNTQYF. The genes are TRBV7-2 and TRBJ2-3; D is unclear. With 1 base removed from V and 7 bases from J, the gap between germline ends came to 15 bases. This CDR3 is built from 15 residues. Germline V gene data show CDR1 as SGHTA and CDR2 as FQGNSA.

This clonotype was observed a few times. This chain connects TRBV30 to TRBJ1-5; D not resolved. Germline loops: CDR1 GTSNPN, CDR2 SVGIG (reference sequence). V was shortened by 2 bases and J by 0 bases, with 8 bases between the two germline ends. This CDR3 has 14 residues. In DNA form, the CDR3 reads TGTGCCTGGAGTCGGATATATAGCAATCAGCCCCAGCATTTT. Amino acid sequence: CAWSRIYSNQPQHF.

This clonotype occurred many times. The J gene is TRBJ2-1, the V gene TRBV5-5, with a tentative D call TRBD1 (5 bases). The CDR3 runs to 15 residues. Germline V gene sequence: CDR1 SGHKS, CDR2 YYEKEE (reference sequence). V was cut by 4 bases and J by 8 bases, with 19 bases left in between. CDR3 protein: CASSQDPQGWDEQFF. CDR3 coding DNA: TGTGCCAGCAGCCAAGACCCCCAGGGTTGGGATGAGCAGTTCTTC.

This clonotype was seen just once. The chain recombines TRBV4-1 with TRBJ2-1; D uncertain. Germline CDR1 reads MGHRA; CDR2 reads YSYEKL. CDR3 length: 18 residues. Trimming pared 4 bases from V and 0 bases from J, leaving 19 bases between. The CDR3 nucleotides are TGCGCCAGCAGCCGGAAAGAGATTACCCTTAGCTCCTACAATGAGCAGTTCTTC. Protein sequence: CASSRKEITLSSYNEQFF.

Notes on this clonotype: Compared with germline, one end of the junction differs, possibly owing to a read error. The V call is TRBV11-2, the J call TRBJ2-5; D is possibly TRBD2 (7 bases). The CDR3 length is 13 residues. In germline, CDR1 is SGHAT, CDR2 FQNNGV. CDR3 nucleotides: TGCGCCAGCAGCCAAGGGGGGGAGGGGACCCAGTACTTC. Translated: CASSQGGEGTQYF.

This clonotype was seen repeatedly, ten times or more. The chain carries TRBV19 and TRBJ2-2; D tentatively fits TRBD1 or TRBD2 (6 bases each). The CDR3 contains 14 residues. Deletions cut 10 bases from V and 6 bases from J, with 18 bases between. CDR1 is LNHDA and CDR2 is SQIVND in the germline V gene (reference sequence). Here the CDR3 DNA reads TGTGCCACAGGCGTCAGGGGAGGCCCCGGGGAGCTGTTTTTT. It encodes CATGVRGGPGELFF.

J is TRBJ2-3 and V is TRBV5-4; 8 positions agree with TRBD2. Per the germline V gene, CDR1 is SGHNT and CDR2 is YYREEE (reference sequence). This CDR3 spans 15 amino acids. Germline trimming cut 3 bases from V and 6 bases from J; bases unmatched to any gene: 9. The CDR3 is CASSYPGASGDTQYF. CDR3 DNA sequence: TGTGCCAGCAGCTACCCAGGGGCTAGCGGGGATACGCAGTATTTT.

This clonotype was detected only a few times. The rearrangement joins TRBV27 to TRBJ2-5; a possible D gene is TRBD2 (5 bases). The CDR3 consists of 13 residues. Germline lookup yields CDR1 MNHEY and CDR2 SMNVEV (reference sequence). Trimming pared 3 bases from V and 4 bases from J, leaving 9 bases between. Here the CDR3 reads CASSFLASETQYF. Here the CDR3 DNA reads TGTGCCAGCAGTTTTCTAGCATCAGAGACCCAGTACTTC.

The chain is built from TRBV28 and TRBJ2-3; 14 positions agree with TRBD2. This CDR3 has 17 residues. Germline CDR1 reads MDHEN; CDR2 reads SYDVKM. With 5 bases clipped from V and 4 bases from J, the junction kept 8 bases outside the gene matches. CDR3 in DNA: TGTGCCAGCAGTGCTGCCGGGACTAGCGGGAGATCAGATACGCAGTATTTT. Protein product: CASSAAGTSGRSDTQYF.

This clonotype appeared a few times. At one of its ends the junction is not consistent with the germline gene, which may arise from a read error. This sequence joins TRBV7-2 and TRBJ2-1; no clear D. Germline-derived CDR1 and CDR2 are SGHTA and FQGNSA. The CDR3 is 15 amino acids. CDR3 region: CASLNSIFSYNEQIF. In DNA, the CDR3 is TGTGCCAGCCTAAACTCCATATTTTCCTACAATGAGCAGATCTTC.

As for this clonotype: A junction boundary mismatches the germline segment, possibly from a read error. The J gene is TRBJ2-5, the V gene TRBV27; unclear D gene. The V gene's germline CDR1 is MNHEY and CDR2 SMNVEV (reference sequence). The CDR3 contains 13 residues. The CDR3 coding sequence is TGTACCAGCAGTTTTTCCCCGCAAGAGACCCAGTACTTC. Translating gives CTSSFSPQETQYF.

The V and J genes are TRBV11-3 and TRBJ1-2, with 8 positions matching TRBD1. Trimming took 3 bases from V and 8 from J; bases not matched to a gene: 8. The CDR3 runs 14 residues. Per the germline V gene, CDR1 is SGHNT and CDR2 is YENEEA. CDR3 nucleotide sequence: TGTGCCAGCAGCTTGGTCCAGGGGGCTCGGGGCTACACCTTC. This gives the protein CASSLVQGARGYTF.

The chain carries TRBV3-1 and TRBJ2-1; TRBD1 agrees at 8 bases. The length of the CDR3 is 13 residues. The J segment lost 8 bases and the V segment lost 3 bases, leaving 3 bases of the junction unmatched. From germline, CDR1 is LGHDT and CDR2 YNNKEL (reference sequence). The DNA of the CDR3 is TGTGCCAGCAGCCACAACAGGGGGGATGAGCAGTTCTTC. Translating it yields CASSHNRGDEQFF.

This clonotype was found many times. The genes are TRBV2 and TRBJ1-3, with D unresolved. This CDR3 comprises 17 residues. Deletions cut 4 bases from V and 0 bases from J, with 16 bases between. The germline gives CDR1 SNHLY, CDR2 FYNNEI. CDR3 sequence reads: CASSVFRRPDSGNTIYF. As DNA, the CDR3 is TGTGCCAGCAGTGTGTTTAGGCGGCCAGACTCTGGAAACACCATATATTTT.

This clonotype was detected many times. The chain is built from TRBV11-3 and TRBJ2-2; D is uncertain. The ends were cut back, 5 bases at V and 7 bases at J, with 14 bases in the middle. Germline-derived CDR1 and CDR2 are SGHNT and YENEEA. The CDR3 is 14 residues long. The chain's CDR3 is CASSPQDRFGELFF. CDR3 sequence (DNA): TGTGCCAGCAGCCCCCAAGACCGGTTCGGGGAGCTGTTTTTT.

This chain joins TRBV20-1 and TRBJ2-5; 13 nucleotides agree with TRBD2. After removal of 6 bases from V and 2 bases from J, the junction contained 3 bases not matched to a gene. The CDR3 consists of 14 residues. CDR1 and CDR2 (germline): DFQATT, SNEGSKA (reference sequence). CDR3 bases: TGCAGTGCGGGGGGACTAGCGGGGCAAGAGACCCAGTACTTC. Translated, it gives CSAGGLAGQETQYF.

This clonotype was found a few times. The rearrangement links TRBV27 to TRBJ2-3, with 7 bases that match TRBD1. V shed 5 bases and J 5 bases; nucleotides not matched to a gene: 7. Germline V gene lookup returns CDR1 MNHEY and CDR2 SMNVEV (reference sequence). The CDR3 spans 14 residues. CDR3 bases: TGTGCCAGCAGTACCGACAGGGTATTAGATACGCAGTATTTT. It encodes CASSTDRVLDTQYF.

Here the CDR3 reads CASTMGTSGRLGTQYF. The DNA of the CDR3 is TGTGCCAGCACCATGGGGACTAGCGGGAGACTAGGTACGCAGTATTTT. The V gene is TRBV12-3 or TRBV12-4, the J gene TRBJ2-3, with 14 bases fitting TRBD2. The CDR3 is 16 residues long. Trimming at V came to 7 bases and at J to 8 bases, leaving 11 bases not matched to a gene.